The present T cell receptor (beta chain) was sequenced within a study of T cells after yellow fever vaccination. Study summary: Some fractions had low cell numbers, and these were prepared with SMART-Seq v4 Ultra Low Input.

Study results and limitations: A secondary response was less intense yet reached its peak sooner, at day 5 versus 15. Abundant contaminating clonotypes from the bulk population could appear in FACS-sorted repertoires.

Per the germline V gene, CDR1 is LGHDT and CDR2 is YNNKEL (reference sequence). The CDR3 loop spans 11 amino acids. MiXCR was run by TCRdb on the 5' RACE reads, yielding one entry per CDR3 protein. This sample has over 300,000 distinct CDR3 sequences, with approximately 7% found just once. There are a few counts of this clonotype. Its specificity is unknown. Compared with germline, one end of the junction differs, possibly owing to a read error. The chain employs TRBV3-1 and TRBJ2-5; D is ambiguous. The material sequenced was PBMCs, taken about 41 days after the first yellow fever vaccination. The TCR sequence derives from a man younger than 35 who received the YFV17D yellow fever vaccine. CDR3 DNA sequence: TGTGCCAGCAGGCAAGGGTTGACCCAGTACTTC. The encoded protein is CASRQGLTQYF.